This entry is about one TCR beta chain. The V gene's germline CDR1 is LNHDA and CDR2 SQIVND (reference sequence). CDR3 length: 15 residues. Trimming pared 1 base from V and 2 bases from J, leaving 12 bases between. The data derive from a study of blood T cell repertoires in COVID-19. Sequenced by immunoSEQ multiplex PCR; TCRdb stores in-frame clones only, minus some. Found here are about 130,000 clones, 80% to 85% of them singletons; the top ten hold under 4.5%. Input material: peripheral blood. This receptor was identified in a woman aged 50 to 65 with acute or convalescent COVID-19. The J gene is TRBJ2-7, the V gene TRBV19, with D tentatively TRBD2 (6 bases). CDR3 residues: CASSIGGGITYEQYF. The DNA for the CDR3 is TGTGCCAGTAGTATAGGCGGCGGGATTACCTACGAGCAGTACTTC.